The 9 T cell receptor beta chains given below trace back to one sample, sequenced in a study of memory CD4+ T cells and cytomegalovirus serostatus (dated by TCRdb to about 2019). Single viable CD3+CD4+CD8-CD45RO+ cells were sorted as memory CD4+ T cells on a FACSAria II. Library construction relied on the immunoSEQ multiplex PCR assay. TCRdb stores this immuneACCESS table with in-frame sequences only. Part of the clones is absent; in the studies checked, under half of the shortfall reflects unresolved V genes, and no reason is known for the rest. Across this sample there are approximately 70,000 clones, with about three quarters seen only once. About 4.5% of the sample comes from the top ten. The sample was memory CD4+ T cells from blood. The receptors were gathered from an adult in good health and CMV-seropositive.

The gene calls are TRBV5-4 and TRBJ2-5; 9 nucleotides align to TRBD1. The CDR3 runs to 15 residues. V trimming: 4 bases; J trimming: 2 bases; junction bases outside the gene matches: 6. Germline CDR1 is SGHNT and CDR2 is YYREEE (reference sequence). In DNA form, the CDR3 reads TGTGCCAGCAGCGCGGGACAGGGAACACAAGAGACCCAGTACTTC. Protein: CASSAGQGTQETQYF.

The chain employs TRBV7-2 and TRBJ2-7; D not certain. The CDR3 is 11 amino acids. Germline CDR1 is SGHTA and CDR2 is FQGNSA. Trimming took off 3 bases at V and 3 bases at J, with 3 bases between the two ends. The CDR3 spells CASSLYYEQYF. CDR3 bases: TGTGCCAGCAGCTTGTACTACGAGCAGTACTTC.

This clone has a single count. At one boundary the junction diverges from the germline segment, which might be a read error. The CDR3 bases are TGTGCCAGCAGTGGGCCGGGATCCTTTAATTCACCCCTCCACTTT. This translates into CASSGPGSFNSPLHF. The chain is built from TRBV25-1 and TRBJ1-6, with no clear D. The V gene's germline CDR1 is MGHDK and CDR2 SYGVNS. The CDR3 totals 15 residues.

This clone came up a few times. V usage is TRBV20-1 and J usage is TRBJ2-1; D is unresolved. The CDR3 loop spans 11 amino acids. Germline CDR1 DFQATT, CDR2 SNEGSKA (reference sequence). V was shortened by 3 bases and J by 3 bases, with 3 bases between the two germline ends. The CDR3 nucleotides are TGCAGTGCTAGTGTCTACAATGAGCAGTTCTTC. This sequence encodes CSASVYNEQFF.

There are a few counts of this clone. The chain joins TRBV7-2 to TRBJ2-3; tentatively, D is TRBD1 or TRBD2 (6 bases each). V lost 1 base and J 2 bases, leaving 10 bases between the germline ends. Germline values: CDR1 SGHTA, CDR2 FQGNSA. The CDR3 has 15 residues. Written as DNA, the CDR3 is TGTGCCAGCAGCTTAGACTCGGGGGCCACAGATACGCAGTATTTT. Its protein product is CASSLDSGATDTQYF.

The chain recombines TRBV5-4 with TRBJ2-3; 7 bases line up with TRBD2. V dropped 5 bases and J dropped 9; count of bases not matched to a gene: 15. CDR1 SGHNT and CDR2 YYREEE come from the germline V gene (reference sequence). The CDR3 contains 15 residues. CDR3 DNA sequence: TGTGCCAGCAGTTCTGAGGGGCTAGCGGAAGGGACGCAGTATTTT. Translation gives CASSSEGLAEGTQYF.

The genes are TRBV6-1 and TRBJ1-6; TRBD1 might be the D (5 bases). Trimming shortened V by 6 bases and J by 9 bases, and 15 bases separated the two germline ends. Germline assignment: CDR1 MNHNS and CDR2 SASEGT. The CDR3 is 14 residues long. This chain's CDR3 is CASRSTDDSSPLHF. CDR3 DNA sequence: TGTGCCAGCAGATCGACAGACGACTCTTCACCCCTCCACTTT.

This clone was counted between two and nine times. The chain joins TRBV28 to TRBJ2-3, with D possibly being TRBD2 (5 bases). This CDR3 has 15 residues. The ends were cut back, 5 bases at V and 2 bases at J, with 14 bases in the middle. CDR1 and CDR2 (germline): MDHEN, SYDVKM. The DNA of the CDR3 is TGTGCCAGCAGTCGGTTGCGGGCGTACACAGATACGCAGTATTTT. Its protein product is CASSRLRAYTDTQYF.

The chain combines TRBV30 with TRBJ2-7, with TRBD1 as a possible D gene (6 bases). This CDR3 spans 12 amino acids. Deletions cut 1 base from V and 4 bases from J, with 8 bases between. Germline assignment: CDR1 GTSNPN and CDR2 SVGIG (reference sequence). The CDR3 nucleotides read TGTGCCTGGAGTGCCCAGGGGTACGAGCAGTACTTC. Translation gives CAWSAQGYEQYF.